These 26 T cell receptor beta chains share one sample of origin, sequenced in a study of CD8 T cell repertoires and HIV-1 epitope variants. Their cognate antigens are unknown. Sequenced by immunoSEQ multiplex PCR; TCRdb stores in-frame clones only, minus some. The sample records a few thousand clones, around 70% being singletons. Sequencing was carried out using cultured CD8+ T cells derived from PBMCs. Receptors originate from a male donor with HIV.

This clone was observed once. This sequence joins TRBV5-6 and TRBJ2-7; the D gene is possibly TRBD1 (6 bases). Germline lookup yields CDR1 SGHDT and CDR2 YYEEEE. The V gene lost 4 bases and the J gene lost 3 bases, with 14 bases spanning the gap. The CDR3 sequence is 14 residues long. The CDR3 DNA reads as TGTGCCAGCAGCCAACCGGGACAAGTCTACGAGCAGTACTTC. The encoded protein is CASSQPGQVYEQYF.

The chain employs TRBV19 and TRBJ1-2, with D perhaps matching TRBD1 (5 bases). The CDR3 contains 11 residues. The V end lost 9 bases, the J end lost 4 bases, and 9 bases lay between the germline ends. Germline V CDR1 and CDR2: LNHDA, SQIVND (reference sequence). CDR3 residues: CASSQGYGYTF. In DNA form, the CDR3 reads TGTGCCAGCTCTCAGGGCTATGGCTACACCTTC.

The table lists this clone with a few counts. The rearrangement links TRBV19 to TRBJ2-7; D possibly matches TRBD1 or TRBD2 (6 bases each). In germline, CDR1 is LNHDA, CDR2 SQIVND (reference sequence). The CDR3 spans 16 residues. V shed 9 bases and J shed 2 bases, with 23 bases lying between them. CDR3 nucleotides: TGTGCCAGCCCCTGGGGGGAACACAGGGATCCCTACGAGCAGTACTTC. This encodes CASPWGEHRDPYEQYF.

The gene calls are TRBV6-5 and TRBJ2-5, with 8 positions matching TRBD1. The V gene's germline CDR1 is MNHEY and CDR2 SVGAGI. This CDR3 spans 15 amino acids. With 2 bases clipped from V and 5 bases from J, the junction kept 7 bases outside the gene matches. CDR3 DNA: TGTGCCAGCAGTTACGGACAGGGTTTATGGGAGACCCAGTACTTC. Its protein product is CASSYGQGLWETQYF.

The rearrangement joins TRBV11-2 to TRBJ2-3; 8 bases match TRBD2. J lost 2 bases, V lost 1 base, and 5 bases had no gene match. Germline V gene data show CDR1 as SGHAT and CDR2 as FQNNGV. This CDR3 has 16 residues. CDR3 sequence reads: CASSLGRLATTDTQYF. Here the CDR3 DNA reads TGTGCCAGCAGCTTAGGCCGACTAGCGACCACAGATACGCAGTATTTT.

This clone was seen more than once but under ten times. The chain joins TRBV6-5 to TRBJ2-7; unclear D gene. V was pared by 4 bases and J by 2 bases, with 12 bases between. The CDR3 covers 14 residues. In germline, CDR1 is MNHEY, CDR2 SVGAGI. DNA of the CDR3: TGTGCCAGCAGTTCAGATGTCTCGGCCTACGAGCAGTACTTC. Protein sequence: CASSSDVSAYEQYF.

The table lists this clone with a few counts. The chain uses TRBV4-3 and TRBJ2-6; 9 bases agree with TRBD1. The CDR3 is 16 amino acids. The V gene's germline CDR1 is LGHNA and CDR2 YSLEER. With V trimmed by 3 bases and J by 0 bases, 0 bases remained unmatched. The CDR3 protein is CASSQTGGSGANVLTF. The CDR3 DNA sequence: TGCGCCAGCAGCCAGACAGGGGGCTCTGGGGCCAACGTCCTGACTTTC.

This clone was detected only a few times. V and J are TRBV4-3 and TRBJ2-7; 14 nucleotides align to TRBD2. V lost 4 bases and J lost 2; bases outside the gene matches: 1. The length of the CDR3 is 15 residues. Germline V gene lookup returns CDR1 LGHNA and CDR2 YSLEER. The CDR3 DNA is TGCGCCAGCAGCCTGGGACTAGCGGGGGCCTACGAGCAGTACTTC. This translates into CASSLGLAGAYEQYF.

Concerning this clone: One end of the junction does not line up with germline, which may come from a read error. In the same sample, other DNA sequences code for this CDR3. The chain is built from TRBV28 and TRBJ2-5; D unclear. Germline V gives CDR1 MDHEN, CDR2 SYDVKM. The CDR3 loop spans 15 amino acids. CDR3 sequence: CASSSVDRDQETQYF. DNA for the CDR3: TGCGCCAGCAGTTCCGTCGACCGAGACCAAGAGACCCAGTACTTC.

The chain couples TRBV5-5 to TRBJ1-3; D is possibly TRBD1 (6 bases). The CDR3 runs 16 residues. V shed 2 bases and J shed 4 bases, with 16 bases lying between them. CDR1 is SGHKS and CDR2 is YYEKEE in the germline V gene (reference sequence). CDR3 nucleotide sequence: TGTGCCAGCAGCTTTCCCGGGACAACGTCGGGAAACACCATATATTTT. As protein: CASSFPGTTSGNTIYF.

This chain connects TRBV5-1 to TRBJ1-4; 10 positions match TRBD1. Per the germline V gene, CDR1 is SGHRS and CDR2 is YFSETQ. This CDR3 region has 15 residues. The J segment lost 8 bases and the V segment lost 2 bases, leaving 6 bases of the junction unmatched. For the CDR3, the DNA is TGCGCCAGCAGCTTAATCGGGACAGGGGAGGAAAAACTGTTTTTT. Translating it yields CASSLIGTGEEKLFF.

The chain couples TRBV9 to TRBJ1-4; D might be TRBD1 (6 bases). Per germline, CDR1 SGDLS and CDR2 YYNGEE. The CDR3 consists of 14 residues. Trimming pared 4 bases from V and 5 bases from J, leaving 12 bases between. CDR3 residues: CASSTTGSNEKLFF. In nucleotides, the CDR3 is TGTGCCAGCAGCACTACAGGGTCCAATGAAAAACTGTTTTTT.

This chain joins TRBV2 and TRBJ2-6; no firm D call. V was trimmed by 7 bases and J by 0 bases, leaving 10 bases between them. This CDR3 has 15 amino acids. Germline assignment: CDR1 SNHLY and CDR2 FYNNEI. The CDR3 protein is CASTPFDSGANVLTF. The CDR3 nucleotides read TGTGCCAGCACCCCCTTCGACTCTGGGGCCAACGTCCTGACTTTC.

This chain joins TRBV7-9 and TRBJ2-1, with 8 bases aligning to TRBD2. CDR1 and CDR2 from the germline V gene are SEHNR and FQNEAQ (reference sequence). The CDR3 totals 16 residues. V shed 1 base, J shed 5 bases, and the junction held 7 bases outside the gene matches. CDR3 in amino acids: CASSLVAGGPHNEQFF. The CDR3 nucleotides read TGTGCCAGCAGCTTAGTTGCGGGAGGTCCCCACAATGAGCAGTTCTTC.

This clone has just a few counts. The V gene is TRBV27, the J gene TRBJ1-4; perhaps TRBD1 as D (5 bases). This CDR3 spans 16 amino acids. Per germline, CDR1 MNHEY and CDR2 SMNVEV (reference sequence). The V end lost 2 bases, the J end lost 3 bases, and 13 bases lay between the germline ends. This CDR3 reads CASSLLPRDSNEKLFF. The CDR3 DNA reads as TGTGCCAGCAGTTTACTCCCCCGGGACTCTAATGAAAAACTGTTTTTT.

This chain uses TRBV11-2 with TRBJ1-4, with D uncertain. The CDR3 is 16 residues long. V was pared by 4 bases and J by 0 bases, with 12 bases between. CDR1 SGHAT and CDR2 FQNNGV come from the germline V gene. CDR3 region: CASSSTDGATNEKLFF. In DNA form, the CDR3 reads TGTGCCAGCAGCTCAACGGACGGAGCAACTAATGAAAAACTGTTTTTT.

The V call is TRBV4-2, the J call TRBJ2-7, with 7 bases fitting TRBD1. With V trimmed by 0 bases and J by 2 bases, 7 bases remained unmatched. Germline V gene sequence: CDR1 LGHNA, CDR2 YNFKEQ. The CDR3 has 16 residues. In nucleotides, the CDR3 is TGTGCCAGCAGCCAAGATCTAGAACAGGGGACCTACGAGCAGTACTTC. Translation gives CASSQDLEQGTYEQYF.

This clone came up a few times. CDR3 in amino acids: CASSVGNTEAFF. DNA for the CDR3: TGTGCCAGCAGTGTAGGGAACACTGAAGCTTTCTTT. V usage is TRBV6-1 and J usage is TRBJ1-1; D ambiguous. This CDR3 is 12 amino acids long. Trimming removed 4 bases from V and 1 base from J, with 4 bases in between. Germline lookup yields CDR1 MNHNS and CDR2 SASEGT.

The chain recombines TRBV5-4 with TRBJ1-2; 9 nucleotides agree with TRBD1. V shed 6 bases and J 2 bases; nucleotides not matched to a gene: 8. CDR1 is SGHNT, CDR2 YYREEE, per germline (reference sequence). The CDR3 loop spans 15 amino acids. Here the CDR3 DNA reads TGTGCCAGCATCGATCGGGACAGGGCAAACTATGGCTACACCTTC. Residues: CASIDRDRANYGYTF.

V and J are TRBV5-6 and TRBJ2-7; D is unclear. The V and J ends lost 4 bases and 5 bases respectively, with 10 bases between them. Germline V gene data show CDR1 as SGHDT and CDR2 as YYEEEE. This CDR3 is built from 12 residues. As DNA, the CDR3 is TGTGCCAGCAGCATATCCAGAAACGAGCAGTACTTC. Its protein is CASSISRNEQYF. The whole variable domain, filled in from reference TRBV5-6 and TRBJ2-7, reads DAGVTQSPTHLIKTRGQQVTLRCSPKSGHDTVSWYQQALGQGPQFIFQYYEEEERQRGNFPDRFSGHQFPNYSSELNVNALLLGDSALYLCASSISRNEQYFGPGTRLTVT.

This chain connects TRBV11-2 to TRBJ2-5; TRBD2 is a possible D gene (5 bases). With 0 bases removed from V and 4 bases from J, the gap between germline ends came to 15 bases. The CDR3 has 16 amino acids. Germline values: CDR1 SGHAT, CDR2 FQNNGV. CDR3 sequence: CASSLDLTGSAETQYF. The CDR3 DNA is TGTGCCAGCAGCTTAGATCTGACTGGGAGCGCAGAGACCCAGTACTTC.

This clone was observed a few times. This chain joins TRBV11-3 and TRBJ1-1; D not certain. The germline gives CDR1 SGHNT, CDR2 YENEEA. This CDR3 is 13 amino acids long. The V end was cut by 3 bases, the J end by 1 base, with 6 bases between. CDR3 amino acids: CASSFAGNTEAFF. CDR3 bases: TGTGCCAGCAGCTTCGCCGGGAACACTGAAGCTTTCTTT.

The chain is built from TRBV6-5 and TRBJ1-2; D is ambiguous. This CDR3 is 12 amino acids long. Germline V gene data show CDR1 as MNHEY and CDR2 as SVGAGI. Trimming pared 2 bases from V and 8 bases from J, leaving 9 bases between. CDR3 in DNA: TGTGCCAGCAGTTACCGGTCCGGGGGCTACACCTTC. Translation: CASSYRSGGYTF.

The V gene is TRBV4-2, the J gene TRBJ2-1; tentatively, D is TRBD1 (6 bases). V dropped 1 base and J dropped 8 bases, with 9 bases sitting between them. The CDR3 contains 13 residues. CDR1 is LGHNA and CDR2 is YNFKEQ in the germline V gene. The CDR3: CASSQGRGDEQFF. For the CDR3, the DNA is TGTGCCAGCAGCCAAGGCAGGGGCGATGAGCAGTTCTTC.

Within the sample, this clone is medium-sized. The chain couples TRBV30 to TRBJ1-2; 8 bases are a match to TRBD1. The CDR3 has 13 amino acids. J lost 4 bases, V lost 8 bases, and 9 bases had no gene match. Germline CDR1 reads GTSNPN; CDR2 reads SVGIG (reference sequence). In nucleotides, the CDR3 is TGTGCCCCTACAGGGGGGTCCTTCTATGGCTACACCTTC. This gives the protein CAPTGGSFYGYTF. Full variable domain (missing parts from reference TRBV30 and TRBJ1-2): SQTIHQWPATLVQPVGSPLSLECTVEGTSNPNLYWYRQAAGRGLQLLFYSVGIGQISSEVPQNLSASRPQDRQFILSSKKLLLSDSGFYLCAPTGGSFYGYTFGSGTRLTVV.

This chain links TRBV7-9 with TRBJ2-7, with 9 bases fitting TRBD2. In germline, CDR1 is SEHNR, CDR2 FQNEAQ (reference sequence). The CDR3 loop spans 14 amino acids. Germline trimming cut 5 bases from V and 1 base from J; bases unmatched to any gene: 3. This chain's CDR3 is CASSPGLASYEQYF. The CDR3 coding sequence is TGTGCCAGCAGCCCCGGACTAGCGTCCTACGAGCAGTACTTC.